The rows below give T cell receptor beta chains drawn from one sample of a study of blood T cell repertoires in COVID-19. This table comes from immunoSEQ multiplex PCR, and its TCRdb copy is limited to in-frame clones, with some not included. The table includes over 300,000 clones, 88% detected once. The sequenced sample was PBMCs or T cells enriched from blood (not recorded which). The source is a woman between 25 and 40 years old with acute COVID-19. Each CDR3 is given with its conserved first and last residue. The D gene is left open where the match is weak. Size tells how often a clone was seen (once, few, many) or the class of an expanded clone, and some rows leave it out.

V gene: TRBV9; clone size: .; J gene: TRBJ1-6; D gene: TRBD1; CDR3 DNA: TGTGCCAGCCAGGGACAGGGGGGTTCACCCCTCCACTTT; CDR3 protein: CASQGQGGSPLHF
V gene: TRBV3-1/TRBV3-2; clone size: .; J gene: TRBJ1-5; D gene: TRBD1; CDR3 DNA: TGTGCCAGCAGTTACGTTTCGGACAGGAGCCTCTATAGCAATCAGCCCCAGCATTTT; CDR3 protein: CASSYVSDRSLYSNQPQHF
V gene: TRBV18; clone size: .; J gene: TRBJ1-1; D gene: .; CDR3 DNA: TGTGCCAGCTCACCTGGGACACAAAACACTGAAGCTTTCTTT; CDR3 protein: CASSPGTQNTEAFF
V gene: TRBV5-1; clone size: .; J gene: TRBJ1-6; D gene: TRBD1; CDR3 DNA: TGCGCCAGCAGCTTGTTGGGACAGGAGAATTCACCCCTCCACTTT; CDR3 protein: CASSLLGQENSPLHF
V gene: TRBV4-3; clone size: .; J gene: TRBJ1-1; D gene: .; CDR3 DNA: TGCGCCAGCAGCCAAGATGGGGCCTCGTGGACTGAAGCTTTCTTT; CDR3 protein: CASSQDGASWTEAFF
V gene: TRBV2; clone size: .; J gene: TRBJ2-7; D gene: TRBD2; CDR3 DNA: TGTGCCAGCAGTATAGCGGGGGGGCCCCTCGGTGGCTTC; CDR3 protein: CASSIAGGPLGGF
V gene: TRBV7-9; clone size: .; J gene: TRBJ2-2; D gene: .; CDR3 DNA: TGTGCCAGCAGCCGCCTTGGGCAGGAAAAATGGGAGCTGTTTTTT; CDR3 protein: CASSRLGQEKWELFF
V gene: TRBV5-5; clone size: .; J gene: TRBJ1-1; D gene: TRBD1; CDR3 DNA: TGTGCCAGCAGCTTGCGTGTGCGGACAGGGGGCACTGAAGCTTTCTTT; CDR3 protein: CASSLRVRTGGTEAFF
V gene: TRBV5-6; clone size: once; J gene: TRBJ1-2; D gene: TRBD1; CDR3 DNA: TGTGCCAGCAGCTATAGACAGGGAAATGGCTACACCTTC; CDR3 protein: CASSYRQGNGYTF
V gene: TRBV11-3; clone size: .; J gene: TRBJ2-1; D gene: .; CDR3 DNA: TGTGCCAGCAGCTTACGTTACGGCGGGGCCTCAAATGAGCAGTTCTTC; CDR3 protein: CASSLRYGGASNEQFF